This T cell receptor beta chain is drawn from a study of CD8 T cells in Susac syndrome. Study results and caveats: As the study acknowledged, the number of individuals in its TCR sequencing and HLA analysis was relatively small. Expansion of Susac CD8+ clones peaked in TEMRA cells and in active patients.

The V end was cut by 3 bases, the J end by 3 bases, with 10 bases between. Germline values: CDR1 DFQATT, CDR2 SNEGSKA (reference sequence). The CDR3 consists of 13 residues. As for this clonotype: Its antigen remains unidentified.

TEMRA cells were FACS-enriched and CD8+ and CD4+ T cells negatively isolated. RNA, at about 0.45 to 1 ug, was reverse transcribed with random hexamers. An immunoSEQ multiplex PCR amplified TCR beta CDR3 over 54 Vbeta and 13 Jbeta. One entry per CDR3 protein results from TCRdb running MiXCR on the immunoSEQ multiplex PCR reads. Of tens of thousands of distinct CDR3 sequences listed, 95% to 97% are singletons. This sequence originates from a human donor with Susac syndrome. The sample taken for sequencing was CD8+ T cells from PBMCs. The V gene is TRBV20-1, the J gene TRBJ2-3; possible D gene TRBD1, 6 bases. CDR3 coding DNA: TGCAGTGCTAGGGAGCAGGGGACAGATACGCAGTATTTT. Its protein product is CSAREQGTDTQYF.